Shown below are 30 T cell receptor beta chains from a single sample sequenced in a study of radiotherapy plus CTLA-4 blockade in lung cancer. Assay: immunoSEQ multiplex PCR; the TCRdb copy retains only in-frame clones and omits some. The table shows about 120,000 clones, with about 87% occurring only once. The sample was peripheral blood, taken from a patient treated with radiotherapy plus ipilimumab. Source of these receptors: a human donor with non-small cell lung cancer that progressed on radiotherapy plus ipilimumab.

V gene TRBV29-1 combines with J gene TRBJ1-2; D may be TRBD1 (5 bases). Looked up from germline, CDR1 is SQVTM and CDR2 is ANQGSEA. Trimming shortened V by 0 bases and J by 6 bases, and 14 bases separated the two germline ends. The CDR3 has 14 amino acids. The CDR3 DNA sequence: TGCAGCGTTGAAGATCGAGGGGCGGAAAATGGCTACACCTTC. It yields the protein CSVEDRGAENGYTF.

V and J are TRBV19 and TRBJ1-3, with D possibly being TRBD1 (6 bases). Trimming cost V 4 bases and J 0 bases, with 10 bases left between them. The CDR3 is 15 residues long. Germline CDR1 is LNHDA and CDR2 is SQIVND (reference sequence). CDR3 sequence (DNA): TGTGCCAGTAGTAGCCAAGGGGGCTCTGGAAACACCATATATTTT. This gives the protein CASSSQGGSGNTIYF. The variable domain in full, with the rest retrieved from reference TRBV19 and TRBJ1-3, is DGGITQSPKYLFRKEGQNVTLSCEQNLNHDAMYWYRQDPGQGLRLIYYSQIVNDFQKGDIAEGYSVSREKKESFPLTVTSAQKNPTAFYLCASSSQGGSGNTIYFGEGSWLTVV.

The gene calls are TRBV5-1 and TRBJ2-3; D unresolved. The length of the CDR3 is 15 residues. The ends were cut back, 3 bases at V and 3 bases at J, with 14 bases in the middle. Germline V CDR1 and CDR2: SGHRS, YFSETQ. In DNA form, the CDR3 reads TGCGCCAGCAGCTCGAGCCCACCCCCGACAGATACGCAGTATTTT. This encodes CASSSSPPPTDTQYF.

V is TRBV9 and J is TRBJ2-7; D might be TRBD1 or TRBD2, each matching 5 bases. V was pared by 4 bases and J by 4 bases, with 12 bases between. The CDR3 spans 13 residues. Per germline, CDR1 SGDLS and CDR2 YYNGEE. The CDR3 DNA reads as TGTGCCAGCAGCTTCGGGACCGGGTACGAGCAGTACTTC. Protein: CASSFGTGYEQYF.

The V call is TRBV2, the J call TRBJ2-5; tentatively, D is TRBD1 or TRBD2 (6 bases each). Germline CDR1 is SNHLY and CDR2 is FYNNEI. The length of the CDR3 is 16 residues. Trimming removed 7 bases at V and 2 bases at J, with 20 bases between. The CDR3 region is CASNLGGTYQQETQYF. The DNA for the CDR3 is TGTGCCAGCAACTTAGGGGGGACTTACCAACAAGAGACCCAGTACTTC.

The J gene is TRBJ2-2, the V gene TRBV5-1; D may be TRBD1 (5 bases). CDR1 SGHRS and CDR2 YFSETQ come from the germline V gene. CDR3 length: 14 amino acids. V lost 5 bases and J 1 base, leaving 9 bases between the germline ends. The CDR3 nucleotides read TGCGCCAGCAGGGTGACAGTGAACACCGGGGAGCTGTTTTTT. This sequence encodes CASRVTVNTGELFF. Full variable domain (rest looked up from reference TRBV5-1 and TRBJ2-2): KAGVTQTPRYLIKTRGQQVTLSCSPISGHRSVSWYQQTPGQGLQFLFEYFSETQRNKGNFPGRFSGRQFSNSRSEMNVSTLELGDSALYLCASRVTVNTGELFFGEGSRLTVL.

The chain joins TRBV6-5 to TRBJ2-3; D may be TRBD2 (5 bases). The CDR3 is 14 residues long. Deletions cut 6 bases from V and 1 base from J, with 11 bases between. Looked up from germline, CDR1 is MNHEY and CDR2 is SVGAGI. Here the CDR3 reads CASRIASRTDTQYF. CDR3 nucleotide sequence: TGTGCCAGCAGAATAGCGAGTCGCACAGATACGCAGTATTTT.

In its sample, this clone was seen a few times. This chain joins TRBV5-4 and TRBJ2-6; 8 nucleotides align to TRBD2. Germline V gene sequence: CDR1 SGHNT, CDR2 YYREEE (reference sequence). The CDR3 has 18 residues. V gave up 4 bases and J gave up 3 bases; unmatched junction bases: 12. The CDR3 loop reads CASSPGGQGESGANVLTF. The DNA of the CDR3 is TGTGCCAGCAGCCCGGGGGGGCAGGGTGAAAGTGGGGCCAACGTCCTGACTTTC.

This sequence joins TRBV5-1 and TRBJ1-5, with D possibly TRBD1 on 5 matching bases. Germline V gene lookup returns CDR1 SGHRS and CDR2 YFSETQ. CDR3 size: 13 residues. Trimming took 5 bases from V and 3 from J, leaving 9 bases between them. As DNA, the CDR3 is TGCGCCAGCAGTCGGGACCCCAATCAGCCCCAGCATTTT. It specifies CASSRDPNQPQHF. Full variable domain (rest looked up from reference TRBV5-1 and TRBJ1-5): KAGVTQTPRYLIKTRGQQVTLSCSPISGHRSVSWYQQTPGQGLQFLFEYFSETQRNKGNFPGRFSGRQFSNSRSEMNVSTLELGDSALYLCASSRDPNQPQHFGDGTRLSIL.

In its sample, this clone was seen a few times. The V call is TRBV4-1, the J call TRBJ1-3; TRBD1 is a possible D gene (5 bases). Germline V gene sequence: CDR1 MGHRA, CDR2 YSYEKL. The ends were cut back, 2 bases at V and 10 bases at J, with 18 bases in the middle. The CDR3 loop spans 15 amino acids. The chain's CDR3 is CASSQFRDAGATIYF. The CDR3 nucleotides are TGCGCCAGCAGCCAATTCCGGGACGCGGGCGCGACCATATATTTT.

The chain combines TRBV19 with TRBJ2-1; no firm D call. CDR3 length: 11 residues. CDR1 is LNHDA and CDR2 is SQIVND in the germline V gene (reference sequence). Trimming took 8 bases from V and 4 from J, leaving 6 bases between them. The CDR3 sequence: CASVGYNEQFF. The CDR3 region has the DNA TGTGCCAGTGTGGGTTACAATGAGCAGTTCTTC.

The DNA of the CDR3 is TGTGCCAGTGGGAGGGGCCCCGCCAGCAATCAGCCCCAGCATTTT. This sequence encodes CASGRGPASNQPQHF. V gene TRBV19 combines with J gene TRBJ1-5; a weak D match, TRBD1 (5 bases). CDR3 length: 15 residues. Trimming left V 8 bases short and J 1 base short, with 15 bases between. Germline V gene data show CDR1 as LNHDA and CDR2 as SQIVND (reference sequence). The full variable domain, its missing parts supplied by reference TRBV19 and TRBJ1-5, is DGGITQSPKYLFRKEGQNVTLSCEQNLNHDAMYWYRQDPGQGLRLIYYSQIVNDFQKGDIAEGYSVSREKKESFPLTVTSAQKNPTAFYLCASGRGPASNQPQHFGDGTRLSIL.

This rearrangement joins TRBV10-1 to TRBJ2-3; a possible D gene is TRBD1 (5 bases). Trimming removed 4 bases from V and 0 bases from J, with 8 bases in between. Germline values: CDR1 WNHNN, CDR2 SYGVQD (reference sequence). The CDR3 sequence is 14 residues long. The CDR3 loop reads CASSVRASTDTQYF. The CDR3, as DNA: TGCGCCAGCAGTGTCAGGGCGAGCACAGATACGCAGTATTTT.

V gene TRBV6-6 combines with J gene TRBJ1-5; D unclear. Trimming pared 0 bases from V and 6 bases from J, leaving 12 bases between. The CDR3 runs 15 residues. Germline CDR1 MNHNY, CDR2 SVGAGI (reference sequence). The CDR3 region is CASSYSFSAGQPQHF. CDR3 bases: TGTGCCAGCAGTTACTCGTTCAGCGCTGGTCAGCCCCAGCATTTT.

CDR3: CASSHRLAGVYEQYF. CDR3 bases: TGTGCCAGCAGCCACCGACTAGCGGGAGTGTACGAGCAGTACTTC. The chain uses TRBV7-2 and TRBJ2-7, with 12 bases identical to TRBD2. Germline V gene data show CDR1 as SGHTA and CDR2 as FQGNSA. This CDR3 is 15 amino acids long. V dropped 5 bases and J dropped 4; count of bases not matched to a gene: 6.

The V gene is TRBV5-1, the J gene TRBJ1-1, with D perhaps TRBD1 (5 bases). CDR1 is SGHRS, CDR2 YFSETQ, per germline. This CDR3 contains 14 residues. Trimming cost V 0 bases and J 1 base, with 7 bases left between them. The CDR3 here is CASSLEGTNTEAFF. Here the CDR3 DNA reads TGCGCCAGCAGCTTGGAGGGGACGAACACTGAAGCTTTCTTT.

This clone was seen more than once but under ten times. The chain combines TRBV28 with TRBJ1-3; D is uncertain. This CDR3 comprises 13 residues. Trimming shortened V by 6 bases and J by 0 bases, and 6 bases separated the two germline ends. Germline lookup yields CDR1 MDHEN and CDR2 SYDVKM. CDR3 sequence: CASSLYSGNTIYF. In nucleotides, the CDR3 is TGTGCCAGCAGCCTCTACTCTGGAAACACCATATATTTT.

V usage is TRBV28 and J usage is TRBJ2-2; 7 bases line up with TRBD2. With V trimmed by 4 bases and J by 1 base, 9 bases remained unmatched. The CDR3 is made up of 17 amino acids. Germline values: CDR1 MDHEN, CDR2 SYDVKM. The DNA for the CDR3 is TGTGCCAGCAGTTCCCCACTACTAGCGAGGAACACCGGGGAGCTGTTTTTT. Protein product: CASSSPLLARNTGELFF.

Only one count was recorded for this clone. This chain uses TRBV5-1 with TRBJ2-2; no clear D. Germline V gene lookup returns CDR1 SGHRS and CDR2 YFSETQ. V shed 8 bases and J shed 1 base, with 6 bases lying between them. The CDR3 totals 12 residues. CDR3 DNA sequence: TGCGCCAGTCAACAGAACACCGGGGAGCTGTTTTTT. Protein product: CASQQNTGELFF.

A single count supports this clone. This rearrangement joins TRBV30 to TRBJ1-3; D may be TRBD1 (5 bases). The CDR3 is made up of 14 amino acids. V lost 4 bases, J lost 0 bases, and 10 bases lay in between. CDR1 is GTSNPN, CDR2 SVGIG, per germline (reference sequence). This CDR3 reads CAWTQGFSGNTIYF. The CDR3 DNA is TGTGCCTGGACCCAGGGCTTCTCTGGAAACACCATATATTTT.

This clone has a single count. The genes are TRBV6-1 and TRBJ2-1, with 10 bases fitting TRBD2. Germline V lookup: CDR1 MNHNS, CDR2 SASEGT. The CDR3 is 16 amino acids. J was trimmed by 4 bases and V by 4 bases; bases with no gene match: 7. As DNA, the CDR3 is TGTGCCAGCAGTGCAACTTGGACTAGCGGTTACAATGAGCAGTTCTTC. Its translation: CASSATWTSGYNEQFF.

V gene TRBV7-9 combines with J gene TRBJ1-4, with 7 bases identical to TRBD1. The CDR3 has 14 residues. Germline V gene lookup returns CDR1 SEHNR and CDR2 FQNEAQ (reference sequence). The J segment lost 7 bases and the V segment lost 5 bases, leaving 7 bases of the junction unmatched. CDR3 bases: TGTGCCAGCAGCGTATCACAGGGGTTTGAAAAACTGTTTTTT. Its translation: CASSVSQGFEKLFF.

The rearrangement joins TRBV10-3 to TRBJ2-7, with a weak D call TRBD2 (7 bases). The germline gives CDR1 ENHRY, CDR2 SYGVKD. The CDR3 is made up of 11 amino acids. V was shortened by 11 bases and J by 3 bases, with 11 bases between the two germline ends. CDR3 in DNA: TGTGCCCAAGGGGGGGGCTACGAGCAGTACTTC. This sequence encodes CAQGGGYEQYF.

The CDR3: CASSLEAGAGELFF. In nucleotides, the CDR3 is TGCGCCAGCAGCTTGGAGGCGGGGGCCGGGGAGCTGTTTTTT. The V call is TRBV5-1, the J call TRBJ2-2, with TRBD2 matching 7 bases. With 0 bases clipped from V and 6 bases from J, the junction kept 2 bases outside the gene matches. The CDR3 has 14 residues. The germline V gene has CDR1 SGHRS and CDR2 YFSETQ.

The DNA of the CDR3 is TGTGCCAGCAGCTTGGGTTTAGCGGGAGGGAGATACTACAATGAGCAGTTCTTC. Protein product: CASSLGLAGGRYYNEQFF. V gene TRBV5-8 combines with J gene TRBJ2-1, with TRBD2 identical over 11 bases. The CDR3 consists of 18 residues. Germline CDR1 reads SGHTS; CDR2 reads YDEGEE. Losses at the gene ends were 0 bases for V and 3 bases for J; bases not matched to a gene: 8.

DNA for the CDR3: TGCGCCAGCAGCGGGGGCACGAGCTCCTACGAGCAGTACTTC. It is translated as CASSGGTSSYEQYF. The rearrangement uses TRBV5-1 and TRBJ2-7; TRBD1 might be the D (6 bases). This CDR3 is built from 14 residues. V was pared by 4 bases and J by 0 bases, with 11 bases between. The germline CDR1 and CDR2 sequences are SGHRS and YFSETQ.

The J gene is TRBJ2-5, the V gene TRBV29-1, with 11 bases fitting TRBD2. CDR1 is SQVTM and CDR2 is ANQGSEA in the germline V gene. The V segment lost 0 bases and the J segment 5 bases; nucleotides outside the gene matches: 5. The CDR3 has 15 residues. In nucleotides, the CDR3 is TGCAGCGTTGAAGAGGGGCTAGCGGGAGGCGAGACCCAGTACTTC. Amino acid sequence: CSVEEGLAGGETQYF.

This chain's CDR3 is CASSPNKAAEAFF. In DNA, the CDR3 is TGTGCCAGTAGCCCGAATAAGGCGGCTGAAGCTTTCTTT. This sequence joins TRBV19 and TRBJ1-1; D not resolved. The CDR3 covers 13 residues. Germline V CDR1 and CDR2: LNHDA, SQIVND (reference sequence). The V and J ends lost 6 bases and 6 bases respectively, with 14 bases between them.

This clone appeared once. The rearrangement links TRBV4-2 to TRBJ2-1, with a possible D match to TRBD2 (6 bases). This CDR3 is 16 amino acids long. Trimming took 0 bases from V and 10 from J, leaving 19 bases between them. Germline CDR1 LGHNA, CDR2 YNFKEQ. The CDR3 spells CASSQESQRALSEQFF. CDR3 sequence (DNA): TGTGCCAGCAGCCAAGAATCCCAGCGGGCGCTTTCGGAGCAGTTCTTC.

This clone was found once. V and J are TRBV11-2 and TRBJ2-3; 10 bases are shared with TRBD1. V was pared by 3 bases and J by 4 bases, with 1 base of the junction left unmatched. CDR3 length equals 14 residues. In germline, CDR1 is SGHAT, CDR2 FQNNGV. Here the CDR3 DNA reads TGTGCCAGCAGCTTGGGGACAGGGGCAGATACGCAGTATTTT. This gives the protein CASSLGTGADTQYF.